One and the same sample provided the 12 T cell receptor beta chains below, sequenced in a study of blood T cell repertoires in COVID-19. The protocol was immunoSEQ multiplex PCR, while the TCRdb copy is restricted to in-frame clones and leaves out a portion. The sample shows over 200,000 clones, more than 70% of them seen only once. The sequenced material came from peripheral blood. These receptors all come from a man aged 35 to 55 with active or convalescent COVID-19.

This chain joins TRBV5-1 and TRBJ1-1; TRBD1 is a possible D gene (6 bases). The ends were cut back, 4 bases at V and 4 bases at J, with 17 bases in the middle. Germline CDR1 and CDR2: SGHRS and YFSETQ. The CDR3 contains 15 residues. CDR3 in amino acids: CASSPLAGVGTEAFF. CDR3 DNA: TGCGCCAGCAGCCCCTTAGCAGGGGTGGGCACTGAAGCTTTCTTT.

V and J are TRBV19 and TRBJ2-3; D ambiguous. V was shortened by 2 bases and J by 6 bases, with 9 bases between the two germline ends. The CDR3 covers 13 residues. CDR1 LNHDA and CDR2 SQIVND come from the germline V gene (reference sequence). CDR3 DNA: TGTGCCAGTAGTATAACTCGGTTTGATACGCAGTATTTT. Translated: CASSITRFDTQYF.

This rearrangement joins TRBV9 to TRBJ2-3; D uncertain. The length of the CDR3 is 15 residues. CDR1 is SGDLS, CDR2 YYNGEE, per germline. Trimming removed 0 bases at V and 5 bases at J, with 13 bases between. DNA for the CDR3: TGTGCCAGCAGCGTAGAGTCAGGTAGTGGAGATACGCAGTATTTT. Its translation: CASSVESGSGDTQYF.

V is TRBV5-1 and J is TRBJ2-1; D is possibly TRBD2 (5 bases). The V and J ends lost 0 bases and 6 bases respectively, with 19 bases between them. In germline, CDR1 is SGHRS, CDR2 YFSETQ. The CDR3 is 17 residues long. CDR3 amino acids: CASSLAGAARIGNEQFF. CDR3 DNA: TGCGCCAGCAGCTTGGCCGGAGCGGCGAGGATAGGCAATGAGCAGTTCTTC.

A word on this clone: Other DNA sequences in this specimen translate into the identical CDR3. The CDR3 sequence: CASRDSGANVLTF. In DNA form, the CDR3 reads TGTGCCAGTCGGGACTCTGGGGCCAACGTCCTGACTTTC. The genes are TRBV19 and TRBJ2-6, with TRBD2 as a possible D gene (5 bases). Deletions cut 8 bases from V and 0 bases from J, with 5 bases between. Germline V gene sequence: CDR1 LNHDA, CDR2 SQIVND (reference sequence). The length of the CDR3 is 13 residues.

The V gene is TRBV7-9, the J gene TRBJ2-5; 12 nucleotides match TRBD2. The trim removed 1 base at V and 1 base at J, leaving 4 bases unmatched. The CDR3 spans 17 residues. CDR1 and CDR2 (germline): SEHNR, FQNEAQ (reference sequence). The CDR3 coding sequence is TGTGCCAGCAGCTTAGTTACTAGCGGGGGGCCCCAAGAGACCCAGTACTTC. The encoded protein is CASSLVTSGGPQETQYF.

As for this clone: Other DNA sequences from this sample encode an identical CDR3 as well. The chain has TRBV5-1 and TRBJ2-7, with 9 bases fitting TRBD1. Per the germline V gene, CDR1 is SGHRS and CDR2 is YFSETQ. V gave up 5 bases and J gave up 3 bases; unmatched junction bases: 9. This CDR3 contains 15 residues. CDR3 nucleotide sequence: TGCGCCAGCAGTCCCGGCGGGACAGGGAACTACGAGCAGTACTTC. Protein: CASSPGGTGNYEQYF. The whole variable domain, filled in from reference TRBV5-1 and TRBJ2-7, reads KAGVTQTPRYLIKTRGQQVTLSCSPISGHRSVSWYQQTPGQGLQFLFEYFSETQRNKGNFPGRFSGRQFSNSRSEMNVSTLELGDSALYLCASSPGGTGNYEQYFGPGTRLTVT.

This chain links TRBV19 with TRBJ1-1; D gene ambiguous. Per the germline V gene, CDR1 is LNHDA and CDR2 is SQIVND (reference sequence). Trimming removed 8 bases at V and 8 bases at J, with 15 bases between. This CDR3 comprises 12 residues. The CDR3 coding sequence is TGTGCCAGTGCCGGAGGGAGTTTAGAAGCTTTCTTT. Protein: CASAGGSLEAFF.

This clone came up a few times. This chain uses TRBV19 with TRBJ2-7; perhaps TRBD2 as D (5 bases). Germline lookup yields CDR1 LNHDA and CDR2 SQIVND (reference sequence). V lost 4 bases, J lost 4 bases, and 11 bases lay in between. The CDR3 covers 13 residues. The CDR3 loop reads CASSKLGEYEQYF. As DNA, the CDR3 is TGTGCCAGTAGTAAGTTGGGAGAGTACGAGCAGTACTTC. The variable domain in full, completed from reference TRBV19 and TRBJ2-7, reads DGGITQSPKYLFRKEGQNVTLSCEQNLNHDAMYWYRQDPGQGLRLIYYSQIVNDFQKGDIAEGYSVSREKKESFPLTVTSAQKNPTAFYLCASSKLGEYEQYFGPGTRLTVT.

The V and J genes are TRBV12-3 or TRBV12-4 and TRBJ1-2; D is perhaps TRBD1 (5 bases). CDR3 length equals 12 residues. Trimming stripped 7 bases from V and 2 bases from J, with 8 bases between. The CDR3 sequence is CASTQGNYGYTF. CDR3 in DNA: TGTGCCAGCACCCAGGGAAACTATGGCTACACCTTC.

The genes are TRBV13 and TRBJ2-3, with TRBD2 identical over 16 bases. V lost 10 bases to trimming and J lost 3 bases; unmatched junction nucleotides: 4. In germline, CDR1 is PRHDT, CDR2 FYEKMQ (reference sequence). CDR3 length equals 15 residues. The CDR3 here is CATGTSGGATDTQYF. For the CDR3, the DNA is TGTGCCACCGGGACTAGCGGGGGGGCGACAGATACGCAGTATTTT.

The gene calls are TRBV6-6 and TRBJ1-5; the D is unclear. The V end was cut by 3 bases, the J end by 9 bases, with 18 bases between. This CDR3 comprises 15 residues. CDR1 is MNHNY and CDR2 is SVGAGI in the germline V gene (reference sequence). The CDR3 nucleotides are TGTGCCAGCAGTTATTCGAGCCAGGAAACCCGGCCCCAGCATTTT. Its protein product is CASSYSSQETRPQHF.